This TCR beta chain is from a study of shared clonotypes between healthy human individuals. The V and J ends lost 1 base and 2 bases respectively, with 15 bases between them. Per the germline V gene, CDR1 is MGHRA and CDR2 is YSYEKL. This CDR3 has 16 residues. Method: immunoSEQ multiplex PCR; TCRdb's copy keeps in-frame clones and lacks some. The repertoire holds about 2.2 million clones, with 85% to 95% as singletons. Naive CD8 cells comprised CD45RO-negative, CCR7-positively selected cells, excluding terminally differentiated effector memory CD45RA+ cells. Sample: naive CD8+ T cells from PBMCs. This rearrangement joins TRBV4-1 to TRBJ2-7, with D maybe TRBD1 (6 bases). This receptor was identified in a man in his late teens or twenties in good health. Some clones in this sample may be carry-over from other donors' samples. In DNA, the CDR3 is TGCGCCAGCAGCCAAGCCTTTCTCGGACAGACCTACGAGCAGTACTTC. This sequence encodes CASSQAFLGQTYEQYF.